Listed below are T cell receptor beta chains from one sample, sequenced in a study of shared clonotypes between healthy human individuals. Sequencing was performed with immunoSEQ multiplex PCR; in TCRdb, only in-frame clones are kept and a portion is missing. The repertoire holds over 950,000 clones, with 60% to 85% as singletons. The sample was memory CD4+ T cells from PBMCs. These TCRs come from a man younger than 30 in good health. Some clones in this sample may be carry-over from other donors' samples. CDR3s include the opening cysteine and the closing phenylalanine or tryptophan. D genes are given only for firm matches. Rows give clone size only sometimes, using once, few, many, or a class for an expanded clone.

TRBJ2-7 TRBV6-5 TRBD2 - CASSALGGDEQYF TGTGCCAGCAGCGCCCTGGGGGGGGACGAGCAGTACTTC
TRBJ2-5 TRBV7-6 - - CASSALQETQYF TGTGCCAGCAGCGCCCTCCAAGAGACCCAGTACTTC
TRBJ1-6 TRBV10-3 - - CAISESESPLHF TGTGCCATCAGTGAGTCGGAATCACCCCTCCACTTT
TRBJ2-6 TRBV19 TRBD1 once CASSRQGTSSGANVLTF TGTGCCAGTAGCCGACAGGGGACGAGCTCTGGGGCCAACGTCCTGACTTTC
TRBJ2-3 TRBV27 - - CASSLSPGGDTQYF TGTGCCAGCAGTTTATCCCCGGGTGGGGATACGCAGTATTTT
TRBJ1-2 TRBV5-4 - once CASSYSRGPYIYGYTF TGTGCCAGCAGTTACTCCCGTGGACCGTATATCTATGGCTACACCTTC
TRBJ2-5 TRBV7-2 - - CASSSSVATQYF TGTGCCAGCAGCTCTAGCGTTGCGACCCAGTACTTC
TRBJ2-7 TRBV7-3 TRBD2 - CASSTHLNTSGRMYEQYF TGTGCCAGCAGCACCCACTTAAACACTAGCGGGAGGATGTACGAGCAGTACTTC
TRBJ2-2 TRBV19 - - CASTLKSGAGELFF TGTGCCAGTACCCTCAAATCGGGGGCCGGGGAGCTGTTTTTT
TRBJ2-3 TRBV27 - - CASSFGSTDTQYF TGTGCCAGCAGTTTCGGAAGCACAGATACGCAGTATTTT
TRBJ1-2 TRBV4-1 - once CASSQVEGGPSYTF TGCGCCAGCAGCCAAGTTGAGGGGGGCCCTAGCTACACCTTC
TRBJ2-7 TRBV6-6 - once CASSRGPYEQYF TGTGCCAGCAGCCGGGGCCCCTACGAGCAGTACTTC
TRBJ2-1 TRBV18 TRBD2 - CASSPLAGVVGVNEQFF TGTGCCAGCTCACCACTAGCGGGAGTGGTCGGAGTCAATGAGCAGTTCTTC
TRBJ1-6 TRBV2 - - CASRRRVVNSPLHF TGTGCCAGCAGGCGCAGGGTGGTTAATTCACCCCTCCACTTT
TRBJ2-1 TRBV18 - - CASKPGENYNEQFF TGTGCCAGCAAACCGGGAGAGAATTACAATGAGCAGTTCTTC
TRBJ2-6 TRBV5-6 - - CASSLGVSGANVLTF TGTGCCAGCAGCTTGGGAGTGTCTGGGGCCAACGTCCTGACTTTC
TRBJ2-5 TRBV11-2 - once CASSFTGKETQYF TGTGCCAGCAGCTTTACGGGAAAAGAGACCCAGTACTTC
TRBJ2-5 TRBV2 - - CASSESPAAYF TGTGCCAGCAGTGAAAGTCCTGCAGCATACTTC
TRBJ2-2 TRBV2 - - CASSYRNTGELFF TGTGCCAGCAGTTACCGGAACACCGGGGAGCTGTTTTTT
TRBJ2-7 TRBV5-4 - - CASSFVGSQGREQYF TGTGCCAGCAGCTTCGTAGGGTCCCAGGGGAGGGAGCAGTACTTC
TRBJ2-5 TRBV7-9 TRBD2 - CASSSGLAGGAETQYF TGTGCCAGCAGTTCGGGACTAGCGGGAGGAGCAGAGACCCAGTACTTC
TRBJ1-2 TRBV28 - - CASRVSPNYGYTF TGTGCCAGCAGGGTGAGTCCTAACTATGGCTACACCTTC
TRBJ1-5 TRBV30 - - CAWSPRLDQPQHF TGTGCCTGGAGCCCGAGGTTGGATCAGCCCCAGCATTTT
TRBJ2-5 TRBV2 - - CASSREMSETQYF TGTGCCAGCAGCAGGGAGATGTCGGAGACCCAGTACTTC
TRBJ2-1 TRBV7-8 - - CASSIRPTGEQFF TGTGCCAGCAGCATACGCCCCACGGGTGAGCAGTTCTTC
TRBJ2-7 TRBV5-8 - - CASSLGGSGSYEQYF TGTGCCAGCAGCTTGGGGGGTTCAGGGTCCTACGAGCAGTACTTC
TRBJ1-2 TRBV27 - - CASSPLAVAAGIGYTF TGTGCCAGCAGTCCCTTAGCTGTGGCAGCGGGGATTGGCTACACCTTC
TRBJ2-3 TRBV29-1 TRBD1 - CSVVRGQGSTDTQYF TGCAGCGTTGTCCGTGGACAGGGCAGCACAGATACGCAGTATTTT
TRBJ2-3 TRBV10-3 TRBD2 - CATQGTGTSGTTDTQYF TGTGCCACCCAAGGAACCGGGACTAGCGGGACCACAGATACGCAGTATTTT
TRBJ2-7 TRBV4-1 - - CASSQVRGRSDSYEQYF TGCGCCAGCAGCCAAGTGAGAGGGCGGTCGGACTCCTACGAGCAGTACTTC
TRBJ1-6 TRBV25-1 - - CASSKPNSPLHF TGTGCCAGCAGCAAACCCAATTCACCCCTCCACTTT
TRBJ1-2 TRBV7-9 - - CASSPTSQGQMSGYTF TGTGCCAGCAGCCCGACGTCGCAAGGGCAGATGAGTGGCTACACCTTC
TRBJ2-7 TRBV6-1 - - CASSEQAGLGEQYF TGTGCCAGCAGTGAGCAGGCAGGGTTAGGCGAGCAGTACTTC